The 27 T cell receptor beta chains below come from one sample, sequenced in a study of long-term antiretroviral therapy in people with HIV. It was version v3.0 of the immunoSEQ assay that was run at survey level. The method was immunoSEQ multiplex PCR; TCRdb's version includes in-frame clones alone and lacks a portion of them. The sample has 40,000 to 50,000 clones; about 95% are singletons. Sequenced material: unsorted PBMCs, taken around 9.2 years after starting antiretroviral therapy. Receptor source: a man in his thirties or forties with HIV.

This chain joins TRBV28 and TRBJ2-2; TRBD1 matches at 8 bases. V lost 8 bases and J lost 3; bases outside the gene matches: 8. The CDR3 is made up of 15 amino acids. Germline lookup yields CDR1 MDHEN and CDR2 SYDVKM. The CDR3 region is CASQNRGWDTGELFF. Written as DNA, the CDR3 is TGTGCCAGCCAAAACAGGGGGTGGGACACCGGGGAGCTGTTTTTT.

This chain links TRBV28 with TRBJ1-5, with D tentatively TRBD1 (6 bases). This CDR3 region has 14 residues. Trimming took 6 bases from V and 6 from J, leaving 15 bases between them. The germline V gene encodes CDR1 MDHEN and CDR2 SYDVKM. The CDR3 sequence: CASSPTGFRQPQHF. The CDR3 region has the DNA TGTGCCAGCAGCCCTACAGGGTTTCGTCAGCCCCAGCATTTT. Variable domain in full (rest from reference TRBV28 and TRBJ1-5): DVKVTQSSRYLVKRTGEKVFLECVQDMDHENMFWYRQDPGLGLRLIYFSYDVKMKEKGDIPEGYSVSREKKERFSLILESASTNQTSMYLCASSPTGFRQPQHFGDGTRLSIL.

The chain combines TRBV29-1 with TRBJ1-2, with D unresolved. From germline, CDR1 is SQVTM and CDR2 ANQGSEA. This CDR3 has 14 amino acids. Between the trimmed V and J ends, which lost 7 bases and 7 bases, there was a span of 22 bases. The CDR3 sequence: CSGVEVPGGLGYTF. CDR3 nucleotides: TGCAGCGGGGTAGAGGTGCCGGGAGGCCTTGGCTACACCTTC.

The chain links TRBV9 to TRBJ2-3, with D perhaps matching TRBD1 (7 bases). This CDR3 has 16 amino acids. Between the trimmed V and J ends, which lost 2 bases and 0 bases, there was a span of 13 bases. Looked up from germline, CDR1 is SGDLS and CDR2 is YYNGEE. CDR3 amino acids: CASSVSRGTSTDTQYF. The CDR3 nucleotides are TGTGCCAGCAGCGTTAGCAGGGGGACTAGCACAGATACGCAGTATTTT. Looking up the rest from reference TRBV9 and TRBJ2-3 gives the full variable domain: DSGVTQTPKHLITATGQRVTLRCSPRSGDLSVYWYQQSLDQGLQFLIQYYNGEERAKGNILERFSAQQFPDLHSELNLSSLELGDSALYFCASSVSRGTSTDTQYFGPGTRLTVL.

V and J are TRBV9 and TRBJ2-7; tentatively, D is TRBD1 (6 bases). The V gene's germline CDR1 is SGDLS and CDR2 YYNGEE. The CDR3 loop spans 14 amino acids. V was shortened by 4 bases and J by 3 bases, with 14 bases between the two germline ends. The CDR3 nucleotides read TGTGCCAGCAGCTCTCAGGAACAGGGCTACGAGCAGTACTTC. Translation: CASSSQEQGYEQYF.

The genes are TRBV6-1 and TRBJ2-7; D unclear. Germline V gene lookup returns CDR1 MNHNS and CDR2 SASEGT. V shed 0 bases and J shed 2 bases, with 5 bases lying between them. This CDR3 has 13 amino acids. The CDR3 spells CASSEALPYEQYV. The CDR3 bases are TGTGCCAGCAGTGAAGCTCTGCCCTACGAGCAGTACGTC.

The CDR3 loop reads CASSVGPGQGFYGYTF. The CDR3 DNA reads as TGTGCCAGCAGCGTAGGCCCGGGACAGGGTTTCTATGGCTACACCTTC. The chain uses TRBV9 and TRBJ1-2; the match to TRBD1 covers 9 bases. The length of the CDR3 is 16 residues. J lost 4 bases, V lost 0 bases, and 7 bases had no gene match. Germline V gives CDR1 SGDLS, CDR2 YYNGEE.

V is TRBV10-3 and J is TRBJ2-5; D is perhaps TRBD2 (5 bases). This CDR3 has 13 amino acids. V lost 4 bases and J lost 1, with 7 bases in between. Germline V lookup: CDR1 ENHRY, CDR2 SYGVKD. CDR3 bases: TGTGCCATCAGTGGAGGGTCCCAAGAGACCCAGTACTTC. Protein product: CAISGGSQETQYF.

The V gene is TRBV7-9, the J gene TRBJ2-7; 9 bases map to TRBD1. V lost 3 bases to trimming and J lost 4 bases; unmatched junction nucleotides: 1. The CDR3 is 13 amino acids. The germline V gene has CDR1 SEHNR and CDR2 FQNEAQ (reference sequence). In DNA form, the CDR3 reads TGTGCCAGCAGCTTCGGACAGGGGTACGAGCAGTACTTC. Residues: CASSFGQGYEQYF.

The J gene is TRBJ2-2, the V gene TRBV7-2, with 9 bases lining up with TRBD2. The germline V gene encodes CDR1 SGHTA and CDR2 FQGNSA. This CDR3 is built from 16 residues. After removal of 1 base from V and 3 bases from J, the junction contained 3 bases not matched to a gene. CDR3 sequence reads: CASSLVSGGYTGELFF. DNA of the CDR3: TGTGCCAGCAGCTTAGTTAGCGGGGGCTACACCGGGGAGCTGTTTTTT.

In this sample, this clone turned up once. This CDR3 is CASSIEGDYYEQYF. CDR3 bases: TGTGCCAGCAGCATTGAAGGCGATTACTACGAGCAGTACTTC. This sequence joins TRBV7-8 and TRBJ2-7; D is unresolved. V gave up 5 bases and J gave up 3 bases, with 14 bases separating them. The CDR3 consists of 14 residues. In germline, CDR1 is SGHVS, CDR2 FQNEAQ. Full variable domain (remainder filled in from reference TRBV7-8 and TRBJ2-7): GAGVSQSPRYKVAKRGQDVALRCDPISGHVSLFWYQQALGQGPEFLTYFQNEAQLDKSGLPSDRFFAERPEGSVSTLKIQRTQQEDSAVYLCASSIEGDYYEQYFGPGTRLTVT.

This chain uses TRBV27 with TRBJ2-7; D may be TRBD1 (5 bases). Germline loops: CDR1 MNHEY, CDR2 SMNVEV (reference sequence). The CDR3 runs 14 residues. With 5 bases removed from V and 2 bases from J, the gap between germline ends came to 13 bases. The CDR3 loop is CASSQSGSTYEQYF. CDR3 sequence (DNA): TGTGCCAGCAGTCAATCAGGGTCTACCTACGAGCAGTACTTC.

The rearrangement links TRBV19 to TRBJ2-7; D is unclear. Germline V gene data show CDR1 as LNHDA and CDR2 as SQIVND (reference sequence). Trimming removed 2 bases at V and 6 bases at J, with 11 bases between. There are 13 residues in the CDR3. The CDR3 is CASSIRPDGEQYV. For the CDR3, the DNA is TGTGCCAGTAGTATAAGGCCAGACGGCGAGCAGTACGTC.

This chain joins TRBV6-1 and TRBJ2-7, with a possible D match to TRBD1 (6 bases). Trimming shortened V by 7 bases and J by 7 bases, and 23 bases separated the two germline ends. Germline CDR1 MNHNS, CDR2 SASEGT. The CDR3 covers 15 residues. CDR3 nucleotides: TGTGCCAGCATACCAAGTGGGGGCGCCGGGTGGGAGCAGTACTTC. It yields the protein CASIPSGGAGWEQYF.

CDR3 sequence: CASSLDGNSNQPQHF. CDR3 nucleotides: TGTGCCAGCAGCTTGGACGGAAATAGCAATCAGCCCCAGCATTTT. This chain links TRBV5-5 with TRBJ1-5; D is unresolved. The germline gives CDR1 SGHKS, CDR2 YYEKEE (reference sequence). This CDR3 has 15 residues. V lost 0 bases, J lost 0 bases, and 7 bases lay in between.

This chain joins TRBV7-3 and TRBJ1-2, with D maybe TRBD1 (6 bases). This CDR3 is 13 amino acids long. Germline loops: CDR1 SGHTA, CDR2 FQGTGA. Trimming left V 2 bases short and J 4 bases short, with 8 bases between. The CDR3 DNA is TGTGCCAGCAGCTTAGGACAGAGCTATGGCTACACCTTC. Amino acids: CASSLGQSYGYTF.

The chain recombines TRBV2 with TRBJ1-1; 7 positions match TRBD1. CDR3 size: 16 residues. Germline lookup yields CDR1 SNHLY and CDR2 FYNNEI. V shed 5 bases, J shed 5 bases, and the junction held 14 bases outside the gene matches. CDR3 loop: CASSRDSNQVGTEAFF. The CDR3 region has the DNA TGTGCCAGCAGTCGGGACAGTAACCAAGTAGGAACTGAAGCTTTCTTT. Supplemented by reference TRBV2 and TRBJ1-1, the full variable domain reads EPEVTQTPSHQVTQMGQEVILRCVPISNHLYFYWYRQILGQKVEFLVSFYNNEISEKSEIFDDQFSVERPDGSNFTLKIRSTKLEDSAMYFCASSRDSNQVGTEAFFGQGTRLTVV.

This chain connects TRBV11-2 to TRBJ2-3, with 9 positions matching TRBD2. V lost 2 bases to trimming and J lost 2 bases; unmatched junction nucleotides: 8. This CDR3 comprises 17 residues. Germline V gives CDR1 SGHAT, CDR2 FQNNGV. This CDR3 is CASSLKLAGAHTDTQYF. Written as DNA, the CDR3 is TGTGCCAGCAGCTTAAAATTAGCGGGGGCGCACACAGATACGCAGTATTTT.

Turning to this clone: Other DNA sequences in the same sample also yield this CDR3. The V and J genes are TRBV25-1 and TRBJ1-1; no firm D call. This CDR3 region has 12 residues. V lost 6 bases and J lost 2, with 7 bases in between. Germline CDR1 reads MGHDK; CDR2 reads SYGVNS. CDR3 in amino acids: CASRAGNTEAFF. The CDR3 nucleotides read TGTGCCAGCAGAGCAGGAAACACTGAAGCTTTCTTT.

The rearrangement links TRBV19 to TRBJ1-1; D call uncertain. Per the germline V gene, CDR1 is LNHDA and CDR2 is SQIVND (reference sequence). This CDR3 is 13 amino acids long. V was cut by 8 bases and J by 1 base, with 11 bases left in between. This CDR3 reads CASLEVRNTEAFF. DNA of the CDR3: TGTGCCAGTTTGGAGGTGCGGAACACTGAAGCTTTCTTT.

The rearrangement links TRBV7-3 to TRBJ1-2; D might be TRBD1 (5 bases). V was trimmed by 1 base and J by 1 base, leaving 10 bases between them. The CDR3 sequence is 15 residues long. Germline V gene sequence: CDR1 SGHTA, CDR2 FQGTGA. The CDR3 loop reads CASSLNGDLNYGYTF. The CDR3 DNA sequence: TGTGCCAGCAGCTTAAACGGGGACCTTAACTATGGCTACACCTTC.

The J gene is TRBJ2-2, the V gene TRBV5-1; 7 nucleotides align to TRBD1. V trimming: 4 bases; J trimming: 5 bases; junction bases outside the gene matches: 11. CDR1 is SGHRS, CDR2 YFSETQ, per germline. The CDR3 is 16 amino acids. The CDR3 region is CASSVTGVPKTGELFF. CDR3 bases: TGCGCCAGCAGCGTTACAGGGGTCCCCAAAACCGGGGAGCTGTTTTTT.

V is TRBV6-1 and J is TRBJ1-2; a possible D gene is TRBD1 (5 bases). The V and J ends lost 3 bases and 4 bases respectively, with 12 bases between them. CDR1 is MNHNS and CDR2 is SASEGT in the germline V gene. The length of the CDR3 is 14 residues. The CDR3 spells CASSEGGVLYGYTF. Here the CDR3 DNA reads TGTGCCAGCAGTGAGGGGGGGGTGCTCTATGGCTACACCTTC.

The chain combines TRBV11-2 with TRBJ1-3, with D possibly matching TRBD1 (6 bases). This CDR3 comprises 15 residues. V lost 5 bases and J lost 2, with 13 bases in between. Germline CDR1 and CDR2: SGHAT and FQNNGV. The CDR3 DNA sequence: TGTGCCAGCAGCGCAACCCGGGACACTGGAAACACCATATATTTT. Its translation: CASSATRDTGNTIYF.

The V call is TRBV28, the J call TRBJ2-7, with D perhaps given as TRBD1 or TRBD2 (6 bases each). The CDR3 runs 12 residues. The germline V and J ends were trimmed by 3 bases and 6 bases, with 9 bases remaining between them. Germline V gene data show CDR1 as MDHEN and CDR2 as SYDVKM. The CDR3 sequence: CASSLGGGEQYV. DNA for the CDR3: TGTGCCAGCAGTTTGGGGGGCGGCGAGCAGTACGTC.

This chain uses TRBV10-3 with TRBJ2-2; 9 bases map to TRBD1. There are 15 residues in the CDR3. Looked up from germline, CDR1 is ENHRY and CDR2 is SYGVKD. J was trimmed by 2 bases and V by 10 bases; bases with no gene match: 8. The CDR3 spells CATNRGPDNTGELFF. The CDR3, as DNA: TGTGCCACCAACAGGGGGCCGGATAACACCGGGGAGCTGTTTTTT.

The genes are TRBV14 and TRBJ1-6, with 8 nucleotides matching TRBD1. The CDR3 loop spans 13 amino acids. V gave up 7 bases and J gave up 8 bases; unmatched junction bases: 4. The germline gives CDR1 SGHDN, CDR2 FVKESK. The DNA of the CDR3 is TGTGCCAGCATGCGGACAGGGCATTCACCCCTCCACTTT. As protein: CASMRTGHSPLHF.